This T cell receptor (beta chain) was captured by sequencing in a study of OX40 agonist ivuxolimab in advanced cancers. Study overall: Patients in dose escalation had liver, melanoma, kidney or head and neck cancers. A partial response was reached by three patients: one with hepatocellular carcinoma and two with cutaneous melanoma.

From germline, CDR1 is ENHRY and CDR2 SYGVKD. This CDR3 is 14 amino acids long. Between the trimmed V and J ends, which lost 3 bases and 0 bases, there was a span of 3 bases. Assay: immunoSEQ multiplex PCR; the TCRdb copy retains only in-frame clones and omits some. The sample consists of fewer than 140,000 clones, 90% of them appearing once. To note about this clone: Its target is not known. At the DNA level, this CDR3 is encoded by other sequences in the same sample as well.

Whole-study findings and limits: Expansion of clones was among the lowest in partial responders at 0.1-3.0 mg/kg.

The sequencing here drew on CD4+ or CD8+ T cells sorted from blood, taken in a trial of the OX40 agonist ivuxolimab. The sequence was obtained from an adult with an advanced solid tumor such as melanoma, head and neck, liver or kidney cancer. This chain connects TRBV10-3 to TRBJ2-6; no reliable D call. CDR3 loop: CAISDSSGANVLTF. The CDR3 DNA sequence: TGTGCCATCAGTGACAGCTCTGGGGCCAACGTCCTGACTTTC.